One and the same sample provided the 16 T cell receptor beta chains below, sequenced in a study of regulatory T cells in long-lasting Graves disease. Time point of the sample: newly diagnosed GD, antithyroid drugs for less than 3 months. Preparation of the TCR library used RNA extracted from PBMCs. Combining iRepertoire HTBI primers with Arm-PCR of CDR3 regions, the authors built TCR beta libraries. Using its own MiXCR run on the multiplex PCR reads, TCRdb lists one record per CDR3 protein. The data show around 250,000 distinct CDR3 sequences, 15% to 20% seen once. The source was peripheral blood mononuclear cells (PBMCs), collected at new diagnosis, from a patient treated with antithyroid drugs. These receptors were collected from a female donor with Graves disease.

This clonotype appeared once. V and J are TRBV20-1 and TRBJ2-1, with D possibly being TRBD1 or TRBD2 (8 bases each). The CDR3 consists of 17 residues. The germline V gene has CDR1 DFQATT and CDR2 SNEGSKA (reference sequence). The V gene lost 3 bases and the J gene lost 7 bases, with 25 bases spanning the gap. CDR3 sequence: CSASGAGDGQGVNEQFF. In nucleotides, the CDR3 is TGCAGTGCTAGTGGAGCGGGGGACGGACAGGGTGTAAATGAGCAGTTCTTC.

This clonotype was observed at least ten times. The chain employs TRBV14 and TRBJ2-1, with a tentative D call TRBD2 (5 bases). Germline CDR1 SGHDN, CDR2 FVKESK. The CDR3 consists of 16 residues. The ends were cut back, 0 bases at V and 4 bases at J, with 13 bases in the middle. The CDR3, as DNA: TGTGCCAGCAGCCAAGATCGTCTAGCCCGATACAATGAGCAGTTCTTC. This gives the protein CASSQDRLARYNEQFF.

This clonotype showed up just a few times. This chain uses TRBV7-2 with TRBJ2-5; D is uncertain. This CDR3 is built from 11 residues. V shed 5 bases and J shed 7 bases, with 8 bases lying between them. Germline values: CDR1 SGHTA, CDR2 FQGNSA. DNA for the CDR3: TGTGCCAGCAGCACTTGGGGGACCCAGTACTTC. As protein: CASSTWGTQYF.

This clonotype was seen repeatedly, ten times or more. The chain uses TRBV2 and TRBJ2-5; 7 bases agree with TRBD1. There are 15 residues in the CDR3. Germline values: CDR1 SNHLY, CDR2 FYNNEI. Trimming at V came to 6 bases and at J to 1 base, leaving 8 bases not matched to a gene. CDR3 amino acids: CASRGDSTTQETQYF. In DNA, the CDR3 is TGTGCCAGCAGGGGGGACAGTACCACCCAAGAGACCCAGTACTTC.

This clonotype was detected ten times or more. V usage is TRBV28 and J usage is TRBJ1-2; tentatively, D is TRBD1 (5 bases). Deletions cut 6 bases from V and 4 bases from J, with 12 bases between. The germline V gene encodes CDR1 MDHEN and CDR2 SYDVKM. The CDR3 is 13 residues long. This CDR3 is CASRGGMVYGYTF. The DNA for the CDR3 is TGTGCCAGCAGGGGGGGTATGGTCTATGGCTACACCTTC.

As to this clonotype: A single base separates this from a much larger clone, so it may be a read error. This rearrangement joins TRBV29-1 to TRBJ2-7, with D maybe TRBD1 (6 bases). This CDR3 contains 13 residues. Germline values: CDR1 SQVTM, CDR2 ANQGSEA. V lost 4 bases to trimming and J lost 1 base, with 11 bases between them. The CDR3 nucleotides are TGCAGCGTTGTCACAGGGCCTTCCTACGAGCAGTACTTC. It translates to CSVVTGPSYEQYF.

This clonotype was recorded at least ten times. The rearrangement uses TRBV28 and TRBJ1-5; D may be TRBD1 (5 bases). The CDR3 runs to 13 residues. Germline assignment: CDR1 MDHEN and CDR2 SYDVKM. The germline V and J ends were trimmed by 5 bases and 7 bases, with 12 bases remaining between them. CDR3 region: CASSRGNRQPQHF. The CDR3 region has the DNA TGTGCCAGCAGTCGGGGGAATCGGCAGCCCCAGCATTTT.

This clonotype was seen many times. This chain uses TRBV10-3 with TRBJ2-7; possibly TRBD1 for D (5 bases). Germline V gene data show CDR1 as ENHRY and CDR2 as SYGVKD. V lost 3 bases and J lost 1, with 10 bases in between. This CDR3 spans 14 amino acids. As DNA, the CDR3 is TGTGCCATCAGTGATCAGGCAGGGTCCTACGAGCAGTACTTC. Amino acids: CAISDQAGSYEQYF.

This clonotype was observed at least ten times. The J gene is TRBJ2-7, the V gene TRBV29-1, with 8 bases matching TRBD1. The CDR3 runs 18 residues. The junction had 24 bases not matched to a gene; V was cut back by 6 bases and J by 5 bases. CDR1 and CDR2 (germline): SQVTM, ANQGSEA. The CDR3 spells CSVPVPAGETGVGDEQYF. The CDR3 DNA is TGCAGCGTCCCCGTCCCGGCCGGCGAGACAGGGGTCGGGGACGAGCAGTACTTC.

This clonotype came up many times. The V and J genes are TRBV28 and TRBJ2-7; unclear D gene. The CDR3 contains 12 residues. Germline loops: CDR1 MDHEN, CDR2 SYDVKM. V was cut by 6 bases and J by 5 bases, with 11 bases left in between. CDR3 in DNA: TGTGCCAGCAGCTGGGTACTAAACGAGCAGTACTTC. It encodes CASSWVLNEQYF.

This clonotype was seen ten or more times. V and J are TRBV18 and TRBJ2-2; D remains ambiguous. Trimming left V 0 bases short and J 3 bases short, with 5 bases between. The CDR3 has 14 amino acids. Germline values: CDR1 KGHSH, CDR2 LQKENI. CDR3 sequence: CASSPPRYTGELFF. CDR3 coding DNA: TGTGCCAGCTCACCACCGAGGTACACCGGGGAGCTGTTTTTT.

This clonotype was observed at least ten times. CDR3 nucleotides: TGTGCCTCAACCCGGGAACCGATGAACACTGAAGCTTTCTTT. The encoded protein is CASTREPMNTEAFF. The chain recombines TRBV19 with TRBJ1-1; D is ambiguous. V gave up 11 bases and J gave up 0 bases, with 16 bases separating them. The CDR3 is 14 amino acids. Germline V gene lookup returns CDR1 LNHDA and CDR2 SQIVND (reference sequence).

This clonotype was found many times. The chain couples TRBV20-1 to TRBJ2-5; 10 nucleotides match TRBD2. Per germline, CDR1 DFQATT and CDR2 SNEGSKA (reference sequence). The CDR3 sequence is 16 residues long. Germline trimming cut 1 base from V and 2 bases from J; bases unmatched to any gene: 7. The CDR3 spells CSARAILTSGQETQYF. In DNA form, the CDR3 reads TGCAGTGCTAGAGCGATTTTGACTAGCGGGCAAGAGACCCAGTACTTC.

The chain is built from TRBV5-1 and TRBJ1-4; D gene uncertain. The V end was cut by 4 bases, the J end by 0 bases, with 13 bases between. Germline-derived CDR1 and CDR2 are SGHRS and YFSETQ. There are 16 residues in the CDR3. The CDR3 protein is CASSVGRIATNEKLFF. DNA for the CDR3: TGCGCCAGCAGCGTAGGACGGATTGCAACTAATGAAAAACTGTTTTTT.

This clonotype showed up many times. The rearrangement links TRBV7-9 to TRBJ1-5; no definite D call. The CDR3 has 13 amino acids. V was shortened by 5 bases and J by 7 bases, with 12 bases between the two germline ends. CDR1 is SEHNR and CDR2 is FQNEAQ in the germline V gene (reference sequence). The CDR3 loop reads CASSGPDLQPQHF. CDR3 nucleotides: TGTGCCAGCAGCGGCCCGGACCTACAGCCCCAGCATTTT.

This clonotype was found a few times. The V and J genes are TRBV19 and TRBJ2-7; TRBD2 agrees at 12 bases. This CDR3 has 15 residues. Trimming removed 6 bases from V and 3 bases from J; junction bases left unmatched: 6. From germline, CDR1 is LNHDA and CDR2 SQIVND (reference sequence). The chain's CDR3 is CASSRGTSGFYEQYF. In DNA, the CDR3 is TGTGCCAGTAGCCGCGGGACTAGCGGGTTCTACGAGCAGTACTTC.